The entry that follows covers one T cell receptor beta chain sequence. The PCR made use of 60 Vbeta and 13 Jbeta primers. Libraries were prepared by immunoSEQ multiplex PCR; TCRdb keeps only in-frame clonotypes and omits some of them. The repertoire holds about 83,000 clones, with under 80% as singletons. The data stem from a study of cytomegalovirus exposure and HLA in healthy donors. The CDR3 contains 12 residues. Per germline, CDR1 MGHRA and CDR2 YSYEKL. The V end was cut by 6 bases, the J end by 7 bases, with 9 bases between. This chain connects TRBV4-1 to TRBJ2-2, with D hard to call. The sequenced material came from PBMCs. This TCR was recovered from a man between 60 and 75 years old in good health and CMV-seronegative. The CDR3 protein is CASSLKLGELFF. The CDR3 bases are TGCGCCAGCAGTTTGAAGCTCGGGGAGCTGTTTTTT.